The rows below give T cell receptor beta chains drawn from one sample of a study of cytomegalovirus exposure and HLA in healthy donors. Profiling relied on immunoSEQ multiplex PCR, and the TCRdb table lists in-frame clones only, not all of them. The sample contains some 95,000 clones, around 68% of which appear only once. The sample taken for sequencing was PBMCs. The receptors here all came from a female donor in good health and CMV-seronegative. Each CDR3 is given with its conserved first and last residue. D genes are given only for firm matches. The listing skips clone size in some rows; elsewhere it reads once, few, many or a size class.

- | TRBJ2-3 | - | TRBV6-5 | CASSSNRWKQYF | TGTGCCAGCAGTTCGAACAGGTGGAAGCAGTATTTT
- | TRBJ1-5 | - | TRBV15 | CATSRGMGLGNQPQHF | TGTGCCACCAGCAGAGGTATGGGCCTGGGCAATCAGCCCCAGCATTTT
- | TRBJ1-5 | TRBD1 | TRBV15 | CATSRDLGSTGEARQPQHF | TGTGCCACCAGCAGAGATCTAGGGAGTACAGGGGAGGCCAGGCAGCCCCAGCATTTT
- | TRBJ2-7 | - | TRBV6-5 | CASRRDYEQYF | TGTGCCAGCAGACGGGACTACGAGCAGTACTTC
- | TRBJ2-1 | TRBD1 | TRBV5-5 | CASSSEGQALTQFF | TGTGCCAGCAGCTCGGAGGGACAGGCGCTAACCCAGTTCTTC
- | TRBJ2-3 | TRBD2 | TRBV19 | CASSRFSGGADTQYF | TGTGCCAGTAGCCGGTTTAGCGGGGGGGCTGATACGCAGTATTTT
few | TRBJ1-5 | - | TRBV6-1 | CASSEQEGSYQPQHF | TGTGCCAGCAGTGAACAGGAGGGGTCCTACCAGCCCCAGCATTTT
- | TRBJ2-1 | TRBD2 | TRBV25-1 | CASSGTLAAYNEQFF | TGTGCCAGCAGTGGGACACTAGCGGCTTACAATGAGCAGTTCTTC
- | TRBJ1-5 | - | TRBV14 | CASSQDLSQPQHF | TGTGCCAGCAGCCAAGACTTGAGTCAGCCCCAGCATTTT
- | TRBJ1-5 | TRBD1 | TRBV2 | CASSEAGGQNQPQHF | TGTGCCAGCAGTGAAGCTGGGGGACAGAATCAGCCCCAGCATTTT
- | TRBJ2-7 | TRBD1 | TRBV5-1 | CASSLTGDGGYEQYF | TGCGCCAGCAGCTTGACAGGGGATGGTGGGTACGAGCAGTACTTC
few | TRBJ2-1 | TRBD2 | TRBV19 | CASSTAELAEDYNEQFF | TGTGCCAGTAGTACCGCCGAACTAGCGGAGGACTACAATGAGCAGTTCTTC
- | TRBJ2-3 | TRBD1 | TRBV2 | CASSGTGADTQYF | TGTGCCAGCAGTGGGACAGGGGCAGATACGCAGTATTTT
- | TRBJ2-6 | - | TRBV4-1 | CAISFRGSSNSGANVLTF | TGCGCCATCAGCTTCAGGGGATCCAGCAACTCTGGGGCCAACGTCCTGACTTTC
- | TRBJ2-1 | - | TRBV7-9 | CASSLSRGSNEQFF | TGTGCCAGCAGCTTAAGTCGAGGAAGCAATGAGCAGTTCTTC
- | TRBJ2-1 | - | TRBV28 | CASSPPGAGNEQFF | TGTGCCAGCAGTCCGCCAGGGGCGGGCAATGAGCAGTTCTTC
- | TRBJ2-7 | - | TRBV28 | CASSSRSHEQYF | TGTGCCAGCAGTTCCAGGTCCCACGAGCAGTACTTC
- | TRBJ1-4 | TRBD1 | TRBV19 | CASSTGTGYEKLFF | TGTGCCAGTAGCACCGGGACAGGGTATGAAAAACTGTTTTTT
- | TRBJ2-3 | TRBD2 | TRBV2 | CASSRGDGDTQYF | TGTGCCAGCAGCCGGGGGGACGGGGATACGCAGTATTTT
- | TRBJ2-1 | TRBD2 | TRBV28 | CASSFSGGSFSYNEQFF | TGTGCCAGCAGTTTTTCGGGCGGGAGTTTTTCATACAATGAGCAGTTCTTC
- | TRBJ2-5 | - | TRBV9 | CASSVGGGGETQYF | TGTGCCAGCAGCGTAGGGGGAGGGGGAGAGACCCAGTACTTC
few | TRBJ2-7 | TRBD1 | TRBV6-1 | CASSGDSASSYEQYF | TGTGCCAGCAGTGGGGACAGTGCGTCCTCCTACGAGCAGTACTTC
- | TRBJ2-1 | TRBD2 | TRBV9 | CASGLATYNEQFF | TGTGCCAGCGGACTAGCGACGTACAATGAGCAGTTCTTC
few | TRBJ2-7 | TRBD1 | TRBV28 | CASERGRAGQAGREQYF | TGTGCCAGCGAAAGGGGCCGCGCGGGACAGGCCGGGCGAGAGCAGTACTTC
- | TRBJ1-1 | TRBD1 | TRBV15 | CATSRGNGQASEAFF | TGTGCCACCAGCAGAGGAAACGGACAGGCCTCTGAAGCTTTCTTT
- | TRBJ2-2 | TRBD1 | TRBV30 | CAWSLGGVGGELFF | TGTGCCTGGAGTCTAGGGGGCGTGGGCGGGGAGCTGTTTTTT
- | TRBJ2-5 | - | TRBV27 | CASSLTQTRGEGTQYF | TGTGCCAGCAGTTTAACCCAGACTAGGGGCGAGGGGACCCAGTACTTC
- | TRBJ2-1 | TRBD2 | TRBV19 | CASNEGLAGPYNEQFF | TGTGCCAGTAATGAGGGGCTAGCGGGACCGTACAATGAGCAGTTCTTC
few | TRBJ2-7 | TRBD1 | TRBV6-5 | CASSYSETGSYEQYF | TGTGCCAGCAGTTACTCCGAGACAGGGTCGTACGAGCAGTACTTC
- | TRBJ1-5 | - | TRBV30 | CAWSVQNNQPQHF | TGTGCCTGGAGTGTACAGAACAATCAGCCCCAGCATTTT
few | TRBJ2-2 | TRBD2 | TRBV5-1 | CASSLAFGGGPAGELFF | TGCGCCAGCAGCTTGGCCTTTGGGGGAGGGCCGGCCGGGGAGCTGTTTTTT
- | TRBJ2-6 | - | TRBV27 | CASSLISGANVLTF | TGTGCCAGCAGCCTTATCTCTGGGGCCAACGTCCTGACTTTC
- | TRBJ2-1 | - | TRBV4-3 | CASSQELAISGHEQFF | TGCGCCAGCAGCCAAGAACTGGCTATCTCTGGGCATGAGCAGTTCTTC
- | TRBJ2-7 | - | TRBV6-6 | CASSPTDYYEQYF | TGTGCCAGCAGCCCCACAGACTACTACGAGCAGTACTTC
few | TRBJ2-1 | TRBD1 | TRBV7-9 | CASSSFDRATYNEQFF | TGTGCCAGCAGCTCCTTCGACAGGGCGACCTACAATGAGCAGTTCTTC
few | TRBJ2-7 | TRBD1 | TRBV6-5 | CASSYSGTGSYEQYF | TGTGCCAGCAGTTACTCAGGGACAGGCTCCTACGAGCAGTACTTC
- | TRBJ2-3 | TRBD1 | TRBV5-1 | CASSLVLDREVYF | TGCGCCAGCAGCTTGGTACTGGACAGGGAGGTGTATTTT
few | TRBJ1-2 | - | TRBV11-2 | CASSPSYGYTF | TGTGCCAGCAGCCCATCCTATGGCTACACCTTC
- | TRBJ1-1 | - | TRBV6-5 | CASSVTVNTEAFF | TGTGCCAGCAGTGTAACAGTGAACACTGAAGCTTTCTTT
once | TRBJ2-5 | TRBD2 | TRBV28 | CASSSPGLPTRETQYF | TGTGCCAGCAGTTCCCCGGGACTACCAACGAGGGAGACCCAGTACTTC
- | TRBJ2-2 | - | TRBV27 | CASSLTVGNTGELFF | TGTGCCAGCAGTTTAACAGTCGGAAACACCGGGGAGCTGTTTTTT
- | TRBJ1-2 | TRBD1 | TRBV30 | CACHRGLNYGYTF | TGTGCCTGCCACAGGGGGCTTAACTATGGCTACACCTTC
- | TRBJ1-3 | TRBD1 | TRBV9 | CASSGDRGLGNTIYF | TGTGCCAGCAGCGGAGACAGGGGGCTTGGAAACACCATATATTTT
- | TRBJ1-5 | - | TRBV28 | CASSLPPRESYSNQPQHF | TGTGCCAGCAGTTTGCCGCCAAGAGAGTCCTATAGCAATCAGCCCCAGCATTTT
- | TRBJ1-6 | - | TRBV6-1 | CASSATQVNSPLHF | TGTGCCAGCAGTGCGACACAAGTTAATTCACCCCTCCACTTT